These 17 T cell receptor beta chains came from one sample sequenced in a study of T cell responses to AZD1222 COVID-19 vaccine. Measured with immunoSEQ multiplex PCR; TCRdb has only the in-frame clones, and not every one. Among under 150,000 clones listed, 90% were seen once. The sample in question was peripheral blood, obtained 28 days after the second AZD1222 dose. The receptors come from an adult who received the AZD1222 COVID-19 vaccine.

The chain's CDR3 is CASSLARTGTETQYF. The CDR3 DNA follows: TGCGCCAGCAGCTTGGCCCGGACAGGGACAGAGACCCAGTACTTC. The chain couples TRBV5-1 to TRBJ2-5; 8 bases align to TRBD1. Losses at the gene ends were 0 bases for V and 4 bases for J; bases not matched to a gene: 5. CDR1 and CDR2 (germline): SGHRS, YFSETQ. The CDR3 sequence is 15 residues long.

This clone showed up just once. CDR3 bases: TGTGCCAGCAGCTTGGCCGGGGTGGAGGAGACCCAGTACTTC. Encoded protein: CASSLAGVEETQYF. The chain recombines TRBV5-4 with TRBJ2-5; maybe TRBD2 (5 bases). The CDR3 has 14 amino acids. Germline-derived CDR1 and CDR2 are SGHNT and YYREEE (reference sequence). V lost 0 bases to trimming and J lost 5 bases, with 11 bases between them.

The rearrangement uses TRBV5-6 and TRBJ2-7, with 9 bases aligning to TRBD1. The trim removed 3 bases at V and 4 bases at J, leaving 5 bases unmatched. This CDR3 contains 14 residues. Germline loops: CDR1 SGHDT, CDR2 YYEEEE. The CDR3 spells CASSWTGALYEQYV. The CDR3 DNA sequence: TGTGCCAGCAGCTGGACAGGGGCCCTATACGAGCAGTACGTC.

V and J are TRBV6-2 or TRBV6-3 and TRBJ2-7, with D possibly TRBD2 on 5 matching bases. V was shortened by 0 bases and J by 2 bases, with 17 bases between the two germline ends. This CDR3 has 17 amino acids. CDR1 and CDR2 from the germline V gene are MNHEY and SVGEGT. CDR3 DNA sequence: TGTGCCAGCAGTTACTCCCGAGGGAAGGGCCGGACCTACGAGCAGTACTTC. Amino acid sequence: CASSYSRGKGRTYEQYF.

The chain couples TRBV19 to TRBJ1-2; D unclear. V was cut by 0 bases and J by 7 bases, with 3 bases left in between. This CDR3 comprises 11 residues. Germline-derived CDR1 and CDR2 are LNHDA and SQIVND (reference sequence). In DNA, the CDR3 is TGTGCCAGTAGTATAGATCGTGGCTACACCTTC. Translated, it gives CASSIDRGYTF.

The V call is TRBV10-3, the J call TRBJ1-1; 8 bases line up with TRBD1. V lost 5 bases to trimming and J lost 11 bases; unmatched junction nucleotides: 16. Germline-derived CDR1 and CDR2 are ENHRY and SYGVKD. The CDR3 extends over 15 amino acids. The CDR3 loop is CAISSRQGIEGDAFF. The CDR3 nucleotides are TGTGCCATCAGTAGTAGACAGGGGATCGAAGGGGACGCTTTCTTT.

This chain connects TRBV7-2 to TRBJ2-2; 13 bases are shared with TRBD2. The ends lost 5 bases at V and 5 bases at J; junction bases unmatched: 5. The germline CDR1 and CDR2 sequences are SGHTA and FQGNSA. This CDR3 is 16 amino acids long. The CDR3 reads CASSTRLAGGTGELFF. As DNA, the CDR3 is TGTGCCAGCAGCACCCGACTAGCGGGAGGTACCGGGGAGCTGTTTTTT.

The V gene is TRBV7-9, the J gene TRBJ1-2; D is unresolved. This CDR3 comprises 12 residues. V was clipped by 5 bases and J by 4 bases, with 8 bases between them. Germline CDR1 reads SEHNR; CDR2 reads FQNEAQ (reference sequence). The CDR3 region has the DNA TGTGCCAGCAGCCCCGACGGCTATGGCTACACCTTC. Its translation is CASSPDGYGYTF.

The chain uses TRBV28 and TRBJ1-4, with D possibly TRBD1 on 5 matching bases. Trimming cost V 7 bases and J 6 bases, with 15 bases left between them. Germline loops: CDR1 MDHEN, CDR2 SYDVKM. The CDR3 loop spans 14 amino acids. The CDR3 sequence: CASTGRGVDEKLFF. The CDR3, as DNA: TGTGCCAGCACCGGACGAGGGGTGGATGAAAAACTGTTTTTT.

This chain connects TRBV24-1 to TRBJ2-5; tentative D call: TRBD1 (5 bases). V lost 3 bases and J 0 bases, leaving 10 bases between the germline ends. Germline values: CDR1 KGHDR, CDR2 SFDVKD. The CDR3 contains 15 residues. CDR3 in DNA: TGTGCCACCAGTGATCCTCTAGGGGACCAAGAGACCCAGTACTTC. As protein: CATSDPLGDQETQYF.

The chain is built from TRBV5-1 and TRBJ2-5; 14 nucleotides align to TRBD2. The length of the CDR3 is 20 residues. Losses at the gene ends were 3 bases for V and 1 base for J; bases not matched to a gene: 14. CDR1 is SGHRS, CDR2 YFSETQ, per germline. The CDR3 reads CASSSGSSGTSGGSQETQYF. The CDR3 DNA reads TGCGCCAGCAGCTCGGGCTCTTCCGGGACTAGCGGGGGTTCCCAAGAGACCCAGTACTTC.

CDR3 in amino acids: CASSLDRARDTQYF. The DNA for the CDR3 is TGTGCCAGCAGCTTAGACCGCGCCCGGGATACGCAGTATTTT. J is TRBJ2-3 and V is TRBV7-2, with D hard to call. CDR3 length equals 14 residues. Trimming shortened V by 1 base and J by 6 bases, and 11 bases separated the two germline ends. Germline assignment: CDR1 SGHTA and CDR2 FQGNSA.

V and J are TRBV19 and TRBJ1-5; D remains unclear. This CDR3 is built from 15 residues. The V gene's germline CDR1 is LNHDA and CDR2 SQIVND (reference sequence). The V end was cut by 1 base, the J end by 4 bases, with 11 bases between. The CDR3 spells CASSIGGAANQPQHF. The CDR3, as DNA: TGTGCCAGTAGTATAGGCGGAGCGGCGAATCAGCCCCAGCATTTT.

This clone was counted a single time. The gene calls are TRBV5-6 and TRBJ2-1; the match to TRBD2 covers 8 bases. Germline CDR1 and CDR2: SGHDT and YYEEEE. Trimming cost V 4 bases and J 8 bases; bases outside gene matches: 14. This CDR3 comprises 16 residues. The CDR3 loop reads CASSPALVAGRDEQFF. CDR3 coding DNA: TGTGCCAGCAGCCCCGCGCTGGTAGCGGGAAGGGATGAGCAGTTCTTC.

The CDR3 reads CASSSDSGGGNNQPQHF. The CDR3, as DNA: TGTGCCAGCAGTTCGGATTCAGGGGGGGGGAATAATCAGCCCCAGCATTTT. This rearrangement joins TRBV28 to TRBJ1-5, with TRBD1 identical over 7 bases. The V and J ends lost 4 bases and 4 bases, in that order; junction bases with no gene match: 13. Germline CDR1 is MDHEN and CDR2 is SYDVKM. The CDR3 consists of 17 residues.

The chain uses TRBV28 and TRBJ2-7; TRBD2 agrees at 9 bases. Germline V lookup: CDR1 MDHEN, CDR2 SYDVKM. This CDR3 has 17 amino acids. The V gene end was trimmed by 3 bases and the J gene end by 5 bases; junction bases not matched to a gene: 14. Here the CDR3 DNA reads TGTGCCAGCAGTTTGACTAGCGGTTCCTTCCCCAGGGACGAGCAGTACTTC. Protein product: CASSLTSGSFPRDEQYF.

CDR3 bases: TGTGCCAGCAGCAAATTTGACGGGCAGCGAGCGAACACCGGGGAGCTGTTTTTT. Its protein product is CASSKFDGQRANTGELFF. The chain couples TRBV21-1 to TRBJ2-2. TRBV21-1 is marked as a pseudogene. This CDR3 contains 18 residues.